This T cell receptor beta chain was sequenced during a study of CD8 T cells in ankylosing spondylitis. Whole-study findings and limits: Disease-linked clones were CD8+ and relatively rare in peripheral blood. Disease-associated clones were reportedly significantly overrepresented in matched ankylosing spondylitis synovial fluid. Apparently characteristic of ankylosing spondylitis blood was a TCR beta motif (eight highly homologous variants).

This clonotype has only a few counts. Its cognate antigen is unknown. CDR3 size: 15 residues. V was clipped by 5 bases and J by 6 bases; unmatched bases: 4. From germline, CDR1 is SGHTA and CDR2 FQGNSA. Via MiXCR, TCRdb re-called the 5' RACE reads, giving one row per CDR3 protein. The data show some 350,000 distinct CDR3 sequences, around 15% seen once. The chain has TRBV7-2 and TRBJ2-4; TRBD2 matches 13 bases. The receptor was isolated from a male donor with ankylosing spondylitis or in good health (not recorded which). The sequencing input was blood, either unsorted or a sorted T cell fraction (not recorded which). The CDR3 protein is CASSQRTSGRNIQYF. For the CDR3, the DNA is TGTGCCAGCAGCCAACGGACTAGCGGGAGAAACATTCAGTACTTC. The full variable domain, its missing parts supplied by reference TRBV7-2 and TRBJ2-4, is GAGVSQSPSNKVTEKGKDVELRCDPISGHTALYWYRQSLGQGLEFLIYFQGNSAPDKSGLPSDRFSAERTGGSVSTLTIQRTQQEDSAVYLCASSQRTSGRNIQYFGAGTRLSVL.